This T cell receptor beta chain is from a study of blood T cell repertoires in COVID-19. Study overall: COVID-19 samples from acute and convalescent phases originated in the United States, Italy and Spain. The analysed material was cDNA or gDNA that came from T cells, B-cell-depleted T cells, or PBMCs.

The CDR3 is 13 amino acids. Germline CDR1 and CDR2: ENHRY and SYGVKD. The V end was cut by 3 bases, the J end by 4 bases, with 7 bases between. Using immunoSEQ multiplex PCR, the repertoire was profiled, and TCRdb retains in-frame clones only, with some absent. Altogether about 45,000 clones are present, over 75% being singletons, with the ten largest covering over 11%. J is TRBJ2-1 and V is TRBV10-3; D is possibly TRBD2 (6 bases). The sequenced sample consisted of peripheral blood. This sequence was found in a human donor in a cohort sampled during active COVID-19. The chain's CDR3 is CAISDGGYNEQFF. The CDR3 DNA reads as TGTGCCATCAGTGACGGGGGTTACAATGAGCAGTTCTTC.